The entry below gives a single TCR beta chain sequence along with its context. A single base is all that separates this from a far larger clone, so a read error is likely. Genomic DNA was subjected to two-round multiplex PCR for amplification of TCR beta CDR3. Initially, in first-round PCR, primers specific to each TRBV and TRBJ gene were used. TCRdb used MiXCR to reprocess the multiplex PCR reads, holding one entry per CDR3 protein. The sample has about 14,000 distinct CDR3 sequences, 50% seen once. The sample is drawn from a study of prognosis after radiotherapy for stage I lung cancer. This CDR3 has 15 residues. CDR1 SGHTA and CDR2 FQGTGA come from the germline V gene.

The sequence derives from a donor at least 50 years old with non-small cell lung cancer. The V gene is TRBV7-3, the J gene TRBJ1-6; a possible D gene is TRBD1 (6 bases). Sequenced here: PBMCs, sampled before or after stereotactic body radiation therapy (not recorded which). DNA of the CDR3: TGTGCCAGTAGTTCTTCAGGGGCGGGTAATTCACCCCTCGACTTT. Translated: CASSSSGAGNSPLDF.